This T cell receptor beta chain was identified during a study of OX40 agonist ivuxolimab in advanced cancers. Sequenced by immunoSEQ multiplex PCR; TCRdb stores in-frame clones only, minus some. The table shows tens of thousands of clones, with roughly 89% occurring only once. The study, taken as a whole, reports: The investigators did not determine what antigen specificity the expanded peripheral T cells had. On average, CD8+ T cells had more expanded clones than CD4+. A proportion of nonresponders additionally exhibited low normalized T-cell clonal expansion.

The V and J ends lost 1 base and 2 bases respectively, with 10 bases between them. The CDR3 runs to 15 residues. CDR1 and CDR2 (germline): SGHNT, YENEEA. The sampling schedule covered blood at baseline, cycle 4 day 1, and cycle 7 day 1. With respect to this clone: The antigen is unknown.

This chain links TRBV11-3 with TRBJ2-3; the D gene is possibly TRBD2 (5 bases). This specimen was CD4+ or CD8+ T cells sorted from blood, taken in a trial of the OX40 agonist ivuxolimab. This clonotype was sampled from an adult with an advanced solid tumor such as melanoma, head and neck, liver or kidney cancer. This CDR3 is CASSLVDLATDTQYF. The CDR3 DNA sequence: TGTGCCAGCAGCTTAGTGGATCTAGCCACAGATACGCAGTATTTT.